This is a list of T cell receptor beta chains from one sample in a study of CD8 T cells in Susac syndrome. MiXCR was run by TCRdb on the immunoSEQ multiplex PCR reads, yielding one entry per CDR3 protein. Among about 400,000 distinct CDR3 sequences, approximately 85% were seen once, and the ten largest hold 0.09% to 0.15%. The sequenced sample consisted of CD8+ T cells from PBMCs. Source of these receptors: a human donor with multiple sclerosis. Each CDR3 is given with its conserved first and last residue. Fields, in order: clone size, J gene, V gene, D gene, CDR3 DNA, CDR3 protein. A D gene is named only where the DNA matches it firmly. Size tells how often a clone was seen (once, few, many) or the class of an expanded clone, and some rows leave it out.

once	TRBJ2-7	TRBV19	NA	TGTGCCAGTAGTATAGATCCACCGGGACACTCGTTTTACGAGCAGTACTTC	CASSIDPPGHSFYEQYF
NA	TRBJ2-1	TRBV6-1	TRBD2	TGTGCCAGCAGTCTCACCATTGGGACTAGCGGAAATGAGCAGTTCTTC	CASSLTIGTSGNEQFF
once	TRBJ2-1	TRBV19	NA	TGTGCCAGTAGTCCACAACCGACAGGTCTCTCGCGGAATGAGCAGTTCTTC	CASSPQPTGLSRNEQFF
NA	TRBJ2-2	TRBV15	NA	TGTGCCACCAGCAGAGCAGGGATAAGTTACGGGGAGCTGTTTTTT	CATSRAGISYGELFF
NA	TRBJ2-1	TRBV4-2	TRBD2	TGTGCCAGCAGCCGACTAGCGGACTTTTACAATGAGCAGTTCTTC	CASSRLADFYNEQFF
few	TRBJ2-1	TRBV4-1	NA	TGCGCCAGCAGCCAAATAGGGGCAGGAGTGAATGAGCAGTTCTTC	CASSQIGAGVNEQFF
NA	TRBJ1-2	TRBV5-1	NA	TGCGCCAGCAGCTTGGGACAGGAAAGTGACTATGGCTACACCTTC	CASSLGQESDYGYTF
NA	TRBJ2-5	TRBV30	TRBD2	TGTGCCTGGATCTCAACGGGAGGGATGAAGGAGACCCAGTACTTC	CAWISTGGMKETQYF
NA	TRBJ1-1	TRBV3-1	NA	TGTGCCAGCAGCCAAGTCTATTCCGAGCCCAATGAAGCTTTCTTT	CASSQVYSEPNEAFF
NA	TRBJ2-7	TRBV4-1	TRBD2	TGCGCCAGCAGCCACCAAATGAGTAGCGGGAGCTACGAGCAGTACTTC	CASSHQMSSGSYEQYF
NA	TRBJ1-1	TRBV5-5	NA	TGTGCCAGCAGCTTGGGGTACGGTTACGGGGCTTCGGAAGCTTTCTTT	CASSLGYGYGASEAFF
NA	TRBJ2-5	TRBV4-1	NA	TGCGCCAGCAGCCAAGTTTTCCTGCTGGGGGACATCCAGTACTTC	CASSQVFLLGDIQYF
NA	TRBJ2-5	TRBV4-1	TRBD2	TGCGCCAGCAGCCAAGATTGGCCTAGCGGGCAAGAGACCCAGTACTTC	CASSQDWPSGQETQYF
once	TRBJ1-5	TRBV19	NA	TGTGCCAGTAGTACGTTCGGAGGTAGCAATCAGCCCCAGCATTTT	CASSTFGGSNQPQHF
NA	TRBJ2-5	TRBV3-1	TRBD2	TGTGCCAGCAGCCAAGGACTAGCGGGGAGCCAAGAGACCCAGTACTTC	CASSQGLAGSQETQYF
NA	TRBJ1-5	TRBV30	TRBD1	TGTGCCTGGAGTCCGGAGGGACAGTGGTACAATCAGCCCCAGCATTTT	CAWSPEGQWYNQPQHF
NA	TRBJ1-2	TRBV6-5	NA	TGTGCCAGCACCCTAAGGAACAGGGCGGACTATGGCTACACCTTC	CASTLRNRADYGYTF
NA	TRBJ2-7	TRBV10-3	NA	TGTGCCATCAGTGACTTCGCCACCTACGAGCAGTACTTC	CAISDFATYEQYF
few	TRBJ1-1	TRBV7-6	TRBD1	TGTGCCAGCAGTCGCGACAGGGAGACTGAAGCTTTCTTT	CASSRDRETEAFF
once	TRBJ2-1	TRBV10-3	NA	TGTGCCATCAGTGAATTATCGGGGCAGGAGTTTTACAATGAGCAGTTCTTC	CAISELSGQEFYNEQFF
NA	TRBJ2-5	TRBV4-1	NA	TGCGCCAGCAGCCAGCCCCCCGAGACCCAGTACTTC	CASSQPPETQYF
NA	TRBJ2-2	TRBV19	TRBD1	TGTGCCAGTCTTGGACAGGGAGCTCCCGGGGAGCTGTTTTTT	CASLGQGAPGELFF
NA	TRBJ2-7	TRBV5-1	TRBD1	TGCGCCAGCAGCCCCGGACAGGGGTCCGTCTACGAGCAGTACTTC	CASSPGQGSVYEQYF
NA	TRBJ1-5	TRBV7-9	TRBD1	TGTGCCAGCAGCACGACAGGGACAGGGGATCAGCCCCAGCATTTT	CASSTTGTGDQPQHF
NA	TRBJ1-2	TRBV21-1	NA	TGTGCCAGCAGCAAAGTAGGGGAAGGAGGCGGGCGCGACTATGGCTACACCTTC	CASSKVGEGGGRDYGYTF
NA	TRBJ2-5	TRBV5-5	NA	TGTGCCAGCAGCTTGGGGGGTTACGGGGTCGGAGAGACCCAGTACTTC	CASSLGGYGVGETQYF
NA	TRBJ1-1	TRBV30	NA	TGTGCCTGGAACACAGGGCGGATGGCGGAAGCTTTCTTT	CAWNTGRMAEAFF
NA	TRBJ2-5	TRBV6-6	TRBD2	TGTGCCATCCATCGGGGGGGAGAGACCCAGTACTTC	CAIHRGGETQYF